This T cell receptor (beta chain) was sequenced in a study of vaccination and CD4 T cells after COVID-19. Study-level findings and limits: Researchers looked at relatively few convalescent patients and had no early post-infection timepoints. The appearance of a median approximately 85% of reactive clones in convalescent patients occurred only post-vaccination.

Details on this clonotype: Its target is not known.

Described treatment: roughly 10-day PBMC culture with coronavirus spike peptide pools or control peptides (ViraFEST assay). Germline assignment: CDR1 MGHRA and CDR2 YSYEKL. CDR3 size: 17 residues. V gave up 3 bases and J gave up 4 bases; unmatched junction bases: 12. Once obtained from cultured CD4+ T cells, the DNA was sequenced using the Oncomine TCR Beta short-read assay. TCRdb fed the PCR reads into MiXCR, producing one record per CDR3 protein. The sample includes roughly 14,000 distinct CDR3 sequences, about 35% of them seen just once. This TCR was recovered from a human donor with COVID-19. The source material was cultured CD4+ T cells from blood. V and J are TRBV4-1 and TRBJ2-1; 7 bases are shared with TRBD1. The CDR3 sequence is CASSHYLVGQNYNEQFF. DNA of the CDR3: TGCGCCAGCAGCCACTACCTGGTGGGACAGAATTACAATGAGCAGTTCTTC.